The next 3 T cell receptor beta chains were all read from a single sample in a study of shared clonotypes between healthy human individuals. The assay was immunoSEQ multiplex PCR, and TCRdb's table has in-frame clones only and misses some. The sample has roughly 1,000,000 clones; approximately 78% are singletons. The sequencing input was memory CD4+ T cells from PBMCs. Subset meaning: CD45RA-negative fraction. These receptors were taken from a man aged 18 to 30 in good health. Some clones in this sample may be carry-over from other donors' samples.

The CDR3 loop is CASSRLGGKSGNTIYF. CDR3 nucleotides: TGTGCCAGCAGCCGACTTGGGGGGAAGTCGGGAAACACCATATATTTT. The chain links TRBV7-9 to TRBJ1-3, with TRBD1 as a possible D gene (5 bases). The CDR3 contains 16 residues. Germline CDR1 SEHNR, CDR2 FQNEAQ (reference sequence). V was cut by 5 bases and J by 4 bases, with 18 bases left in between. The full variable domain, completed using reference TRBV7-9 and TRBJ1-3, is DTGVSQNPRHKITKRGQNVTFRCDPISEHNRLYWYRQTLGQGPEFLTYFQNEAQLEKSRLLSDRFSAERPKGSFSTLEIQRTEQGDSAMYLCASSRLGGKSGNTIYFGEGSWLTVV.

The chain joins TRBV2 to TRBJ2-7; D gene uncertain. The CDR3 runs to 15 residues. Germline V lookup: CDR1 SNHLY, CDR2 FYNNEI. Trimming removed 4 bases from V and 0 bases from J, with 13 bases in between. The CDR3 nucleotides are TGTGCCAGCAGTGCGGTGGGTACCACCTCCTACGAGCAGTACTTC. Residues: CASSAVGTTSYEQYF.

The chain combines TRBV25-1 with TRBJ2-7, with D uncertain. V was shortened by 5 bases and J by 6 bases, with 11 bases between the two germline ends. The V gene's germline CDR1 is MGHDK and CDR2 SYGVNS. The CDR3 extends over 12 amino acids. CDR3 bases: TGTGCCAGCAGTCCCAGGTTGGGCGAGCAGTACTTC. Translating gives CASSPRLGEQYF.